These 2 T cell receptor beta chains were all obtained from the same sample, sequenced in a study of CD8+CD57+ T cells in acquired aplastic anemia. Template material for TCR beta VDJ and CDR3 profiling consisted of genomic DNA. Each CDR3 protein gets one entry after TCRdb re-called the reads with MiXCR. Altogether fewer than 200,000 distinct CDR3 sequences are present, over 55% being singletons, with the ten largest covering more than 35%. Patients picked for sequencing had shown CD8+CD57+ cell expansion detected by flow cytometry. The sample was sorted CD4+, CD8+, or CD8+CD57+ T cells (not recorded which) from PBMCs. The receptor source for this set is a human donor with aplastic anemia.

The chain is built from TRBV20-1 and TRBJ2-3; 10 bases fit TRBD2. Per germline, CDR1 DFQATT and CDR2 SNEGSKA (reference sequence). J was trimmed by 1 base and V by 7 bases; bases with no gene match: 2. The CDR3 runs to 13 residues. The CDR3 spells CSDLAGGTDTQYF. The CDR3 region has the DNA TGCAGTGACCTAGCGGGGGGCACAGATACGCAGTATTTT.

About this clonotype: At one of its ends the junction is not consistent with the germline gene, which may arise from a read error. The CDR3 sequence: CGADRGLALKTQYF. The CDR3 bases are TGCGGTGCGGACCGGGGACTAGCTCTAAAGACCCAGTACTTC. The chain carries TRBV20-1 and TRBJ2-5; TRBD2 matches 9 bases. The CDR3 extends over 14 amino acids. Looked up from germline, CDR1 is DFQATT and CDR2 is SNEGSKA (reference sequence).